The clone carrying this TCR beta chain appeared a few times. Antigen specificity is unknown. In germline, CDR1 is SGHNT, CDR2 YENEEA. The CDR3 is 15 amino acids. Unmatched junction bases numbered 5, after V lost 5 bases and J lost 2 bases. This sample was included in a study of T cells in localized non-small cell lung cancer. Study results and caveats: The study found T cell clonality highest in uninvolved adjacent lung, above tumor. Appearance in adjacent lung was seen for a median roughly 56 of the top 100 tumor clones.

Some clones are missing from TCRdb's copy, which holds only in-frame ones; the method was immunoSEQ multiplex PCR. Here the sample spans around 2,700 clones, about two fifths being singletons. This TCR derives from an older male donor with stage I squamous cell lung carcinoma. J is TRBJ2-5 and V is TRBV11-3, with 10 bases lining up with TRBD2. The sample was lung tumor tissue, taken before any cancer treatment. The CDR3 coding sequence is TGTGCCAGCAGCGCGGCTAGCGGGAGTCAAGAGACCCAGTACTTC. Protein: CASSAASGSQETQYF.